These 30 T cell receptor beta chains originate from one sample sequenced in a study of beta chain features in type 1 diabetes. Study-wide results and caveats: Among all four CD4+ subsets, Type 1 diabetes patients had TCRB CDR3s that were moderately but significantly shorter.

Expressed TCRB transcripts were sequenced after all isolated RNA was converted to cDNA. The data were produced by immunoSEQ multiplex PCR, yet TCRdb's version contains in-frame clones alone and is incomplete. The sample gives nearly 350,000 clones, about a tenth of which show up once; 0.95% to 1.1% is in the top ten. Their antigen targets remain unknown. The material sequenced was central memory CD4+ T cells from blood. These receptors came from a man younger than 45 with type 1 diabetes.

This clone was picked up a small number of times. The chain joins TRBV29-1 to TRBJ2-3; 9 nucleotides line up with TRBD1. Trimming at V came to 3 bases and at J to 4 bases, leaving 5 bases not matched to a gene. The germline gives CDR1 SQVTM, CDR2 ANQGSEA. This CDR3 is built from 14 residues. CDR3: CSVDGTGTADTQYF. The CDR3 DNA reads TGCAGCGTTGACGGGACAGGGACCGCAGATACGCAGTATTTT.

This clone was detected ten times or more. Other DNA sequences in this sample translate to the same CDR3. This chain connects TRBV2 to TRBJ2-1, with D unclear. The V end was cut by 5 bases, the J end by 4 bases, with 3 bases between. The germline CDR1 and CDR2 sequences are SNHLY and FYNNEI. This CDR3 spans 11 amino acids. The CDR3 spells CASSPYNEQFF. The CDR3 DNA reads TGTGCCAGCAGTCCTTACAATGAGCAGTTCTTC.

This clone turned up a few times. Here the CDR3 reads CASSPGQGRGNTIYF. Written as DNA, the CDR3 is TGTGCCAGCAGTCCGGGACAGGGGCGAGGAAACACCATATATTTT. This chain joins TRBV28 and TRBJ1-3; 10 nucleotides align to TRBD1. CDR3 length: 15 residues. V gave up 5 bases and J gave up 4 bases; unmatched junction bases: 5. Germline-derived CDR1 and CDR2 are MDHEN and SYDVKM.

This clone was seen more than once but under ten times. The J gene is TRBJ2-7, the V gene TRBV14; 12 bases fit TRBD1. The CDR3 covers 15 residues. The germline gives CDR1 SGHDN, CDR2 FVKESK. V gave up 3 bases and J gave up 6 bases; unmatched junction bases: 6. The CDR3: CASSHSGTGGLEQYF. For the CDR3, the DNA is TGTGCCAGCAGCCACTCTGGGACAGGGGGCCTCGAGCAGTACTTC.

In its sample, this clone was seen many times. The gene calls are TRBV7-2 and TRBJ2-7, with 12 bases fitting TRBD2. This CDR3 contains 14 residues. Germline CDR1 and CDR2: SGHTA and FQGNSA. The V segment lost 6 bases and the J segment 2 bases; nucleotides outside the gene matches: 2. DNA of the CDR3: TGTGCCAGCAGTCGACTAGCGGGGGCCTACGAGCAGTACTTC. Amino acids: CASSRLAGAYEQYF.

J is TRBJ1-6 and V is TRBV7-2, with 8 positions matching TRBD1. The trim removed 5 bases at V and 18 bases at J, leaving 9 bases unmatched. The germline gives CDR1 SGHTA, CDR2 FQGNSA. The CDR3 spans 12 residues. CDR3 coding DNA: TGTGCCAGCAGCCCAGGACAGGGACTGTGCCACTTT. Translating gives CASSPGQGLCHF.

V gene TRBV18 combines with J gene TRBJ1-3; TRBD1 is a possible D gene (6 bases). Between the trimmed V and J ends, which lost 1 base and 4 bases, there was a span of 20 bases. Germline lookup yields CDR1 KGHSH and CDR2 LQKENI. The CDR3 covers 18 residues. CDR3 nucleotides: TGTGCCAGCTCACCACAAAGTCCAGGCAGGGGTTCCGGAAACACCATATATTTT. This encodes CASSPQSPGRGSGNTIYF.

This clone was observed a few times. Here the CDR3 reads CASSARRDRPQETQYF. The CDR3 coding sequence is TGTGCCAGCAGCGCGAGGCGGGACCGCCCGCAAGAGACCCAGTACTTC. V gene TRBV7-2 combines with J gene TRBJ2-5; D possibly corresponds to TRBD2 (6 bases). Germline V gives CDR1 SGHTA, CDR2 FQGNSA. V gave up 5 bases and J gave up 2 bases, with 18 bases separating them. The CDR3 sequence is 16 residues long.

This chain uses TRBV6-6 with TRBJ1-2, with 7 bases lining up with TRBD1. Germline lookup yields CDR1 MNHNY and CDR2 SVGAGI (reference sequence). This CDR3 contains 15 residues. J gave up 1 base and V 6 bases, and 8 bases lay outside the gene matches. This CDR3 reads CASRSPRDSNYGYTF. The CDR3 region has the DNA TGTGCCAGCAGATCCCCACGGGACAGTAACTATGGCTACACCTTC.

This clone was recorded once. The J gene is TRBJ1-1, the V gene TRBV5-1; TRBD1 might be the D (5 bases). Trimming took off 1 base at V and 5 bases at J, with 18 bases between the two ends. Germline loops: CDR1 SGHRS, CDR2 YFSETQ. The CDR3 has 16 residues. CDR3 region: CASSLSSGTTGTEAFF. CDR3 DNA sequence: TGCGCCAGCAGCTTGTCCTCGGGGACGACGGGAACTGAAGCTTTCTTT.

This clone was found a few times. V and J are TRBV19 and TRBJ1-1; 9 bases line up with TRBD1. The CDR3 has 15 amino acids. Germline lookup yields CDR1 LNHDA and CDR2 SQIVND (reference sequence). V lost 5 bases to trimming and J lost 1 base; unmatched junction nucleotides: 5. CDR3 sequence reads: CASSVTGGANTEAFF. CDR3 in DNA: TGTGCCAGTAGTGTTACAGGGGGCGCGAACACTGAAGCTTTCTTT.

This clone was counted a few times. CDR3 bases: TGTGCCAGCAGCTACGGCCGAATCGAGCAGTTCTTC. This codes for CASSYGRIEQFF. This sequence joins TRBV6-6 and TRBJ2-1; D unclear. This CDR3 is 12 amino acids long. Germline V gene lookup returns CDR1 MNHNY and CDR2 SVGAGI (reference sequence). The V and J ends lost 6 bases and 10 bases respectively, with 13 bases between them.

This clone has a handful of counts. The same CDR3 also results from other DNA sequences found in this sample. The rearrangement uses TRBV19 and TRBJ1-2; D gene uncertain. Germline V CDR1 and CDR2: LNHDA, SQIVND (reference sequence). The CDR3 has 13 residues. V dropped 3 bases and J dropped 1 base, with 6 bases sitting between them. CDR3 in DNA: TGTGCCAGTAGTATCTTGAATAACTATGGCTACACCTTC. It translates to CASSILNNYGYTF. Looking up the rest from reference TRBV19 and TRBJ1-2 gives the full variable domain: DGGITQSPKYLFRKEGQNVTLSCEQNLNHDAMYWYRQDPGQGLRLIYYSQIVNDFQKGDIAEGYSVSREKKESFPLTVTSAQKNPTAFYLCASSILNNYGYTFGSGTRLTVV.

This clone was detected a few times. V usage is TRBV7-8 and J usage is TRBJ2-2; 8 bases agree with TRBD1. CDR3 length equals 15 residues. The V segment lost 6 bases and the J segment 4 bases; nucleotides outside the gene matches: 7. CDR1 SGHVS and CDR2 FQNEAQ come from the germline V gene. CDR3: CASRRQGARTGELFF. The CDR3, as DNA: TGTGCCAGCAGAAGGCAGGGGGCGCGCACCGGGGAGCTGTTTTTT. Complete variable domain (other parts from reference TRBV7-8 and TRBJ2-2): GAGVSQSPRYKVAKRGQDVALRCDPISGHVSLFWYQQALGQGPEFLTYFQNEAQLDKSGLPSDRFFAERPEGSVSTLKIQRTQQEDSAVYLCASRRQGARTGELFFGEGSRLTVL.

This chain connects TRBV6-5 to TRBJ1-6, with a possible D match to TRBD1 (5 bases). V was cut by 8 bases and J by 7 bases, with 9 bases left in between. Germline V CDR1 and CDR2: MNHEY, SVGAGI. CDR3 length: 12 residues. The CDR3 loop reads CASSAGNSPLHF. The CDR3 DNA follows: TGTGCCAGCTCGGCAGGGAATTCACCCCTCCACTTT.

This clone appeared a few times. The chain links TRBV5-5 to TRBJ1-2; D gene uncertain. Trimming removed 0 bases from V and 4 bases from J, with 13 bases in between. The length of the CDR3 is 15 residues. Germline values: CDR1 SGHKS, CDR2 YYEKEE (reference sequence). The CDR3 DNA follows: TGTGCCAGCAGCTTGGAGTCCGCCGGAGCCTATGGCTACACCTTC. Translation gives CASSLESAGAYGYTF.

The chain combines TRBV5-1 with TRBJ2-1, with 11 bases matching TRBD2. Trimming removed 4 bases from V and 6 bases from J; junction bases left unmatched: 6. This CDR3 comprises 15 residues. CDR1 and CDR2 from the germline V gene are SGHRS and YFSETQ. Here the CDR3 DNA reads TGCGCCAGCAGCCTAACCGGGACTAGCGGCAATGAGCAGTTCTTC. This gives the protein CASSLTGTSGNEQFF.

This clone was seen at least ten times. Distinct nucleotide sequences in the sample also encode this CDR3. This rearrangement joins TRBV19 to TRBJ2-6; TRBD1 matches 7 bases. The CDR3 is 15 amino acids. V dropped 7 bases and J dropped 0; count of bases not matched to a gene: 3. CDR1 is LNHDA and CDR2 is SQIVND in the germline V gene (reference sequence). The CDR3 DNA follows: TGTGCCAGTATGGGACAGAACTCTGGGGCCAACGTCCTGACTTTC. It yields the protein CASMGQNSGANVLTF.

Only a few counts were recorded for this clone. The gene calls are TRBV19 and TRBJ2-7; no clear D gene. The CDR3 is 11 amino acids. The V and J ends lost 5 bases and 3 bases respectively, with 5 bases between them. Germline-derived CDR1 and CDR2 are LNHDA and SQIVND (reference sequence). The CDR3 DNA reads as TGTGCCAGTAGTTCCCGCTACGAGCAGTACTTC. This encodes CASSSRYEQYF.

This rearrangement joins TRBV7-2 to TRBJ2-1, with 9 positions matching TRBD1. With 3 bases clipped from V and 10 bases from J, the junction kept 7 bases outside the gene matches. The CDR3 has 14 amino acids. From germline, CDR1 is SGHTA and CDR2 FQGNSA. The chain's CDR3 is CASSLVDRGGEQFF. Here the CDR3 DNA reads TGTGCCAGCAGCTTGGTGGACAGGGGTGGGGAGCAGTTCTTC.

Only a few counts were recorded for this clone. The rearrangement joins TRBV7-9 to TRBJ1-2; 9 bases align to TRBD1. V shed 5 bases and J 8 bases; nucleotides not matched to a gene: 12. The germline V gene encodes CDR1 SEHNR and CDR2 FQNEAQ (reference sequence). The CDR3 length is 15 residues. The chain's CDR3 is CASSAPDRGLEGYTF. The DNA of the CDR3 is TGTGCCAGCAGCGCCCCAGACAGGGGGTTGGAAGGCTACACCTTC.

This clone occurred a few times. The chain links TRBV5-1 to TRBJ2-5, with 8 bases fitting TRBD1. V trimming: 0 bases; J trimming: 4 bases; junction bases outside the gene matches: 2. Germline values: CDR1 SGHRS, CDR2 YFSETQ. The CDR3 contains 14 residues. The CDR3, as DNA: TGCGCCAGCAGCTTGGGGACAGGGCCAGAGACCCAGTACTTC. It encodes CASSLGTGPETQYF.

This clone was seen more than once but under ten times. The chain combines TRBV9 with TRBJ2-3; TRBD1 matches at 7 bases. CDR1 and CDR2 (germline): SGDLS, YYNGEE. CDR3 size: 14 residues. The V gene end was trimmed by 2 bases and the J gene end by 1 base; junction bases not matched to a gene: 1. This CDR3 is CASSVGQGTDTQYF. In nucleotides, the CDR3 is TGTGCCAGCAGCGTTGGACAGGGCACAGATACGCAGTATTTT.

The rearrangement links TRBV27 to TRBJ1-2, with D perhaps matching TRBD1 (5 bases). The V end was cut by 4 bases, the J end by 4 bases, with 19 bases between. This CDR3 is built from 16 residues. Germline V gives CDR1 MNHEY, CDR2 SMNVEV (reference sequence). The CDR3 DNA is TGTGCCAGCAGTTCAACTCCCCTCAGGGTCCCCTATGGCTACACCTTC. This codes for CASSSTPLRVPYGYTF.

This clone has more than one count but fewer than ten. This chain links TRBV4-3 with TRBJ1-2, with 8 positions matching TRBD1. Germline values: CDR1 LGHNA, CDR2 YSLEER. The CDR3 contains 17 residues. V lost 3 bases, J lost 6 bases, and 15 bases stayed unmatched. CDR3 in amino acids: CASSQRARFQGADGYTF. The CDR3 coding sequence is TGCGCCAGCAGCCAGAGGGCCCGATTTCAGGGGGCGGATGGCTACACCTTC.

This rearrangement joins TRBV18 to TRBJ2-7; 7 bases are shared with TRBD1. J was trimmed by 5 bases and V by 3 bases; bases with no gene match: 7. Germline lookup yields CDR1 KGHSH and CDR2 LQKENI. The CDR3 sequence is 14 residues long. CDR3 protein: CASSPTGFGNEQYF. The DNA for the CDR3 is TGTGCCAGCTCACCGACAGGGTTTGGAAACGAGCAGTACTTC.

J is TRBJ2-7 and V is TRBV29-1; 11 nucleotides agree with TRBD2. Germline V CDR1 and CDR2: SQVTM, ANQGSEA. The V segment lost 3 bases and the J segment 5 bases; nucleotides outside the gene matches: 9. This CDR3 spans 15 amino acids. CDR3 in DNA: TGCAGCGTTGACATGACTAGCGGGGTCTCGAACGAGCAGTACTTC. Translated, it gives CSVDMTSGVSNEQYF.

This chain links TRBV9 with TRBJ2-1, with D hard to call. The V end lost 0 bases, the J end lost 4 bases, and 8 bases lay between the germline ends. Germline CDR1 is SGDLS and CDR2 is YYNGEE. The CDR3 runs 14 residues. The CDR3 nucleotides read TGTGCCAGCAGCGTAGTAAACGCGTACAATGAGCAGTTCTTC. It specifies CASSVVNAYNEQFF.

This chain connects TRBV30 to TRBJ2-7; D may be TRBD2 (6 bases). In germline, CDR1 is GTSNPN, CDR2 SVGIG (reference sequence). The CDR3 spans 13 residues. V gave up 3 bases and J gave up 3 bases, with 12 bases separating them. CDR3 region: CAWSPGLIYEQYF. The CDR3 region has the DNA TGTGCCTGGAGCCCGGGACTGATCTACGAGCAGTACTTC.

This clone showed up just a few times. The junction and the germline gene differ at one end; a read error may be behind it. The V gene is TRBV6-4, the J gene TRBJ2-5; D possibly corresponds to TRBD2 (5 bases). CDR3 length: 16 residues. Germline V gene lookup returns CDR1 MRHNA and CDR2 SNTAGT. In nucleotides, the CDR3 is TGTGCCAGCAGTTACTCGAGTTTCGGGGTCCAAGAGACCCAGTACTTC. It translates to CASSYSSFGVQETQYF.